The 8 T cell receptor beta chains in this list originate from one sample, sequenced in a study of blood T cell repertoires in COVID-19. Clones were sequenced by immunoSEQ multiplex PCR, and TCRdb holds only the in-frame ones, with some missing. The table includes around 140,000 clones, approximately 85% detected once. The sample taken for sequencing was peripheral blood. The receptors come from a man in his 70s with acute or convalescent COVID-19.

The chain employs TRBV18 and TRBJ2-2, with D perhaps TRBD2 (6 bases). The CDR3 consists of 15 residues. V was pared by 6 bases and J by 1 base, with 12 bases between. The germline CDR1 and CDR2 sequences are KGHSH and LQKENI. CDR3 nucleotide sequence: TGTGCCAGCTCGCAAGGAGGGGTGAACACCGGGGAGCTGTTTTTT. This translates into CASSQGGVNTGELFF.

The chain has TRBV28 and TRBJ2-7; 11 bases are shared with TRBD1. The CDR3 is made up of 15 amino acids. V lost 6 bases to trimming and J lost 3 bases; unmatched junction nucleotides: 7. CDR1 and CDR2 (germline): MDHEN, SYDVKM. The CDR3 DNA reads TGTGCCAGCAGGGCCACCGGGACAGGGGGCTACGAGCAGTACTTC. This translates into CASRATGTGGYEQYF. The whole variable domain, remainder taken from reference TRBV28 and TRBJ2-7, is DVKVTQSSRYLVKRTGEKVFLECVQDMDHENMFWYRQDPGLGLRLIYFSYDVKMKEKGDIPEGYSVSREKKERFSLILESASTNQTSMYLCASRATGTGGYEQYFGPGTRLTVT.

V is TRBV7-8 and J is TRBJ2-7; 7 bases are shared with TRBD2. The CDR3 sequence is 15 residues long. Trimming at V came to 1 base and at J to 7 bases, leaving 10 bases not matched to a gene. Germline CDR1 and CDR2: SGHVS and FQNEAQ. CDR3 sequence reads: CASSLVGGRANEQYF. The CDR3 DNA follows: TGTGCCAGCAGCTTAGTGGGGGGGAGGGCGAATGAGCAGTACTTC.

The chain carries TRBV6-5 and TRBJ2-3; a weak D match, TRBD2 (5 bases). V shed 1 base and J shed 1 base, with 6 bases lying between them. Looked up from germline, CDR1 is MNHEY and CDR2 is SVGAGI. The CDR3 totals 14 residues. The CDR3 reads CASSYLARTDTQYF. CDR3 nucleotide sequence: TGTGCCAGCAGTTACTTAGCGCGCACAGATACGCAGTATTTT.

The rearrangement links TRBV2 to TRBJ1-6; no clear D. Trimming stripped 1 base from V and 5 bases from J, with 9 bases between. This CDR3 contains 15 residues. Per germline, CDR1 SNHLY and CDR2 FYNNEI. The DNA for the CDR3 is TGTGCCAGCAGTGAAGTGAGAGCTCATAATTCACCCCTCCACTTT. It codes for CASSEVRAHNSPLHF.

CDR3 sequence (DNA): TGTGCCAGCAGCTCCGGGGGACTAGCGGGAGGGTACCAAGAGACCCAGTACTTC. This sequence encodes CASSSGGLAGGYQETQYF. The chain recombines TRBV5-5 with TRBJ2-5; 16 nucleotides align to TRBD2. The CDR3 covers 18 residues. V lost 3 bases, J lost 0 bases, and 5 bases stayed unmatched. CDR1 is SGHKS, CDR2 YYEKEE, per germline (reference sequence).

V is TRBV28 and J is TRBJ1-1; D is undetermined. From germline, CDR1 is MDHEN and CDR2 SYDVKM. The CDR3 sequence is 12 residues long. Trimming pared 6 bases from V and 7 bases from J, leaving 12 bases between. The CDR3 nucleotides are TGTGCCAGCAGCTTGCGGCGGCTTGAAGCTTTCTTT. Translated, it gives CASSLRRLEAFF.

The chain combines TRBV5-1 with TRBJ1-3; the D gene is possibly TRBD1 (6 bases). The CDR3 is made up of 16 amino acids. The V gene lost 3 bases and the J gene lost 4 bases, with 17 bases spanning the gap. The germline CDR1 and CDR2 sequences are SGHRS and YFSETQ. The CDR3 loop reads CASSYSTGLSGNTIYF. DNA of the CDR3: TGCGCCAGCAGCTACAGTACAGGGCTTTCCGGAAACACCATATATTTT.